This T cell receptor (beta chain) was sequenced during a study of shared clonotypes between healthy human individuals. From CD4+ cells came CD45RA+ naive and CD45RA-negative memory subsets. Per germline, CDR1 MDHEN and CDR2 SYDVKM. The CDR3 length is 15 residues. With 6 bases clipped from V and 1 base from J, the junction kept 4 bases outside the gene matches. Concerning this clone itself: The antigen remains undetermined.

Each sorted subset replicate got 200 ng genomic DNA, 30,000 or so genomes. Assay: immunoSEQ multiplex PCR; the TCRdb copy retains only in-frame clones and omits some. The table records 2 million to 2.5 million clones, approximately 93% of them present only once. Study results and caveats: Collection of samples was limited to blood; tissue repertoires likely differ. Estimated richness values were generally larger in naive subsets than in memory subsets.

The chain carries TRBV28 and TRBJ2-2; TRBD2 aligns across 8 bases. The receptor's source is a young man in good health. Some clones in this sample may be carry-over from other donors' samples. Input material: naive CD4+ T cells from PBMCs. As to subset: CD45RA+ positively selected. The chain's CDR3 is CASRPSGGNTGELFF. CDR3 coding DNA: TGTGCCAGCAGACCCAGCGGGGGGAACACCGGGGAGCTGTTTTTT.